A selection of T cell receptor beta chains follows, all from one sample in a study of T cell changes during pregnancy in multiple sclerosis. Assay used: immunoSEQ multiplex PCR; TCRdb lists only in-frame clones, some missing. The sample contains around 50,000 clones, around 92% of which appear only once. The sequencing used peripheral blood, collected after pregnancy. The receptors were sampled from a female donor in good health, enrolled as a control in a pregnancy study. Both conserved end residues are part of each CDR3. The order of the fields is CDR3 length, clone size, D gene, V gene, J gene, CDR3 protein, CDR3 DNA. The D gene is left open where the match is weak. Expanded clones get a size class; other rows say once, few or many, or leave the size out.

len: 14; abundance: NA; d_gene: NA; v_gene: TRBV5-8; j_gene: TRBJ1-6; CDR3aa: CASSLHRNNSPLHF; CDR3nt: TGTGCCAGCAGCTTACACCGTAATAATTCACCCCTCCACTTT
len: 12; abundance: NA; d_gene: NA; v_gene: TRBV6-6; j_gene: TRBJ2-3; CDR3aa: CASRPPGGHPYF; CDR3nt: TGTGCCAGCAGGCCTCCGGGGGGACATCCGTATTTT
len: 13; abundance: NA; d_gene: NA; v_gene: TRBV6-1; j_gene: TRBJ2-1; CDR3aa: CASSGANFNEQFF; CDR3nt: TGTGCCAGCAGTGGAGCCAACTTTAATGAGCAGTTCTTC
len: 16; abundance: NA; d_gene: TRBD1; v_gene: TRBV7-6; j_gene: TRBJ2-5; CDR3aa: CASSRPDRGVQETQYF; CDR3nt: TGTGCCAGCAGCAGGCCGGACAGGGGGGTTCAAGAGACCCAGTACTTC
len: 17; abundance: NA; d_gene: TRBD1; v_gene: TRBV28; j_gene: TRBJ2-6; CDR3aa: CASNLRGLRTGANVLTF; CDR3nt: TGTGCCAGCAACCTAAGGGGGCTCCGAACTGGGGCCAACGTCCTGACTTTC
len: 15; abundance: NA; d_gene: TRBD2; v_gene: TRBV15; j_gene: TRBJ2-5; CDR3aa: CATSRDLLAEETQYF; CDR3nt: TGTGCCACCAGCAGAGATCTCCTAGCGGAAGAGACCCAGTACTTC
len: 14; abundance: NA; d_gene: TRBD1; v_gene: TRBV5-4; j_gene: TRBJ1-2; CDR3aa: CASSRGTGARGYTF; CDR3nt: TGTGCCAGCAGTCGAGGGACAGGAGCGAGGGGCTACACCTTC
len: 12; abundance: few; d_gene: NA; v_gene: TRBV29-1; j_gene: TRBJ1-5; CDR3aa: CSVGNGIEPQHF; CDR3nt: TGCAGCGTTGGAAACGGGATTGAGCCCCAGCATTTT
len: 19; abundance: NA; d_gene: NA; v_gene: TRBV19; j_gene: TRBJ1-5; CDR3aa: CASSIDLLGRAVRNQPQHF; CDR3nt: TGTGCCAGTAGTATAGATCTATTGGGCAGGGCGGTCCGCAATCAGCCCCAGCATTTT
len: 17; abundance: NA; d_gene: TRBD2; v_gene: TRBV5-6; j_gene: TRBJ2-5; CDR3aa: CASSWGLAGGRQETQYF; CDR3nt: TGTGCCAGCAGTTGGGGACTAGCGGGGGGGCGTCAAGAGACCCAGTACTTC
len: 15; abundance: once; d_gene: NA; v_gene: TRBV5-1; j_gene: TRBJ2-3; CDR3aa: CASSLEHRSTDTQYF; CDR3nt: TGCGCCAGCAGCTTGGAACACAGGAGCACAGATACGCAGTATTTT
len: 15; abundance: once; d_gene: TRBD2; v_gene: TRBV7-2; j_gene: TRBJ2-7; CDR3aa: CASSGSGGLSYEQYF; CDR3nt: TGTGCCAGCAGCGGTAGCGGGGGGTTATCCTACGAGCAGTACTTC
len: 14; abundance: NA; d_gene: NA; v_gene: TRBV6-5; j_gene: TRBJ2-7; CDR3aa: CASSYPPETYEQYF; CDR3nt: TGTGCCAGCAGTTACCCCCCAGAAACCTACGAGCAGTACTTC
len: 17; abundance: NA; d_gene: NA; v_gene: TRBV6-1; j_gene: TRBJ2-3; CDR3aa: CASSEGRQATGTDTQYF; CDR3nt: TGTGCCAGCAGTGAAGGAAGACAGGCGACGGGCACAGATACGCAGTATTTT
len: 14; abundance: once; d_gene: TRBD1; v_gene: TRBV5-5; j_gene: TRBJ1-6; CDR3aa: CASSKDRINSPLHF; CDR3nt: TGTGCCAGCAGCAAGGACAGGATTAATTCACCCCTCCACTTT
len: 17; abundance: NA; d_gene: TRBD2; v_gene: TRBV28; j_gene: TRBJ2-5; CDR3aa: CASTFPGLAGGQETQYF; CDR3nt: TGTGCCAGCACCTTCCCCGGACTAGCGGGAGGCCAAGAGACCCAGTACTTC
len: 14; abundance: NA; d_gene: TRBD2; v_gene: TRBV13; j_gene: TRBJ2-2; CDR3aa: CASSSGLGSRELFF; CDR3nt: TGTGCCAGCAGCTCGGGACTAGGTTCAAGGGAGCTGTTTTTT
len: 12; abundance: NA; d_gene: NA; v_gene: TRBV6-5; j_gene: TRBJ1-1; CDR3aa: CATHRVGTEAFF; CDR3nt: TGTGCCACCCACAGGGTCGGCACTGAAGCTTTCTTT
len: 16; abundance: few; d_gene: TRBD1; v_gene: TRBV19; j_gene: TRBJ1-1; CDR3aa: CASRRDSPVMNTEAFF; CDR3nt: TGTGCCAGTAGGCGGGACAGCCCGGTCATGAACACTGAAGCTTTCTTT
len: 16; abundance: once; d_gene: TRBD1; v_gene: TRBV7-2; j_gene: TRBJ1-2; CDR3aa: CASTLTTGNPSYGYTF; CDR3nt: TGTGCCAGCACCTTAACGACAGGGAACCCTAGCTATGGCTACACCTTC
len: 16; abundance: once; d_gene: TRBD1; v_gene: TRBV19; j_gene: TRBJ1-2; CDR3aa: CASSSWGGTGQYGYTF; CDR3nt: TGTGCCAGTAGTTCCTGGGGTGGGACAGGGCAGTATGGCTACACCTTC
len: 13; abundance: NA; d_gene: NA; v_gene: TRBV9; j_gene: TRBJ1-1; CDR3aa: CASSVEANTEAFF; CDR3nt: TGTGCCAGCAGCGTAGAAGCTAACACTGAAGCTTTCTTT
len: 17; abundance: NA; d_gene: TRBD1; v_gene: TRBV27; j_gene: TRBJ1-4; CDR3aa: CASSRGTGGPRNEKLFF; CDR3nt: TGTGCCAGCAGCAGGGGAACAGGGGGGCCCCGAAATGAAAAACTGTTTTTT
len: 13; abundance: NA; d_gene: NA; v_gene: TRBV15; j_gene: TRBJ1-5; CDR3aa: CATSRKQNQPQHF; CDR3nt: TGTGCCACCAGCAGAAAACAAAATCAGCCCCAGCATTTT
len: 15; abundance: NA; d_gene: NA; v_gene: TRBV25-1; j_gene: TRBJ1-6; CDR3aa: CASSEHSSYNSPLHF; CDR3nt: TGTGCCAGCAGTGAACATAGCTCCTATAATTCACCCCTCCACTTT
len: 14; abundance: NA; d_gene: NA; v_gene: TRBV5-1; j_gene: TRBJ2-1; CDR3aa: CASSLVAGSIEQFF; CDR3nt: TGCGCCAGCAGCTTGGTCGCGGGTTCAATTGAGCAGTTCTTC
len: 14; abundance: NA; d_gene: TRBD2; v_gene: TRBV5-1; j_gene: TRBJ2-4; CDR3aa: CASSFSGDANIQYF; CDR3nt: TGCGCCAGCAGCTTTAGCGGGGACGCAAACATTCAGTACTTC
len: 14; abundance: NA; d_gene: TRBD1; v_gene: TRBV6-1; j_gene: TRBJ1-5; CDR3aa: CASSEVRRTGVQHF; CDR3nt: TGTGCCAGCAGTGAAGTCCGGAGAACAGGGGTCCAGCATTTT
len: 17; abundance: NA; d_gene: TRBD1; v_gene: TRBV5-1; j_gene: TRBJ1-1; CDR3aa: CASSLQGQGSKKTEAFF; CDR3nt: TGCGCCAGCAGCTTGCAGGGACAGGGGTCCAAAAAGACTGAAGCTTTCTTT
len: 15; abundance: once; d_gene: NA; v_gene: TRBV21-1; j_gene: TRBJ2-1; CDR3aa: CASSKGRGPGNEQFF; CDR3nt: TGTGCCAGCAGCAAAGGAAGAGGCCCCGGCAATGAGCAGTTCTTC
len: 16; abundance: NA; d_gene: TRBD2; v_gene: TRBV18; j_gene: TRBJ2-7; CDR3aa: CASSPGLAGGTYEQYF; CDR3nt: TGTGCCAGCTCACCAGGACTAGCGGGGGGCACCTACGAGCAGTACTTC
len: 16; abundance: NA; d_gene: TRBD1; v_gene: TRBV5-1; j_gene: TRBJ1-3; CDR3aa: CASSLQRQGSGNTIYF; CDR3nt: TGCGCCAGCAGCTTGCAGAGACAGGGCTCTGGAAACACCATATATTTT
len: 15; abundance: NA; d_gene: NA; v_gene: TRBV6-1; j_gene: TRBJ2-1; CDR3aa: CASSEDTSSYNEQFF; CDR3nt: TGTGCCAGCAGTGAAGATACTAGCTCCTACAATGAGCAGTTCTTC
len: 16; abundance: NA; d_gene: TRBD1; v_gene: TRBV5-1; j_gene: TRBJ1-2; CDR3aa: CASSLVMTGLNYGYTF; CDR3nt: TGCGCCAGCAGCTTGGTCATGACAGGGTTGAACTATGGCTACACCTTC
len: 14; abundance: NA; d_gene: NA; v_gene: TRBV10-2; j_gene: TRBJ1-2; CDR3aa: CASSRSGGAEGYTF; CDR3nt: TGCGCCAGCAGCCGATCCGGAGGGGCGGAGGGCTACACCTTC
len: 15; abundance: NA; d_gene: NA; v_gene: TRBV5-8; j_gene: TRBJ1-2; CDR3aa: CASSLSPGFNYGYTF; CDR3nt: TGTGCCAGCAGCTTGTCCCCAGGCTTTAACTATGGCTACACCTTC
len: 15; abundance: once; d_gene: TRBD2; v_gene: TRBV19; j_gene: TRBJ2-1; CDR3aa: CASSPSGGAYNEQFF; CDR3nt: TGTGCCAGTAGTCCGAGCGGGGGGGCGTACAATGAGCAGTTCTTC
len: 13; abundance: NA; d_gene: NA; v_gene: TRBV15; j_gene: TRBJ2-3; CDR3aa: CATSMDYTDTQYF; CDR3nt: TGTGCCACCAGCATGGACTACACAGATACGCAGTATTTT
len: 15; abundance: NA; d_gene: TRBD1; v_gene: TRBV5-6; j_gene: TRBJ2-7; CDR3aa: CASNRPGQGSHEQYF; CDR3nt: TGTGCCAGCAACAGACCGGGACAGGGAAGCCACGAGCAGTACTTC
len: 15; abundance: NA; d_gene: TRBD1; v_gene: TRBV7-2; j_gene: TRBJ2-7; CDR3aa: CASSLDRVPKYEQYF; CDR3nt: TGTGCCAGCAGCCTTGACAGGGTGCCTAAGTACGAGCAGTACTTC
len: 15; abundance: NA; d_gene: NA; v_gene: TRBV7-9; j_gene: TRBJ1-3; CDR3aa: CATTLGRSGGNTIYF; CDR3nt: TGTGCCACCACGCTAGGGAGGTCGGGAGGAAACACCATATATTTT
len: 13; abundance: NA; d_gene: NA; v_gene: TRBV13; j_gene: TRBJ1-2; CDR3aa: CASPQTGRYGYTF; CDR3nt: TGTGCCAGCCCACAGACGGGGAGGTATGGCTACACCTTC
len: 12; abundance: NA; d_gene: NA; v_gene: TRBV19; j_gene: TRBJ2-1; CDR3aa: CASSGIGNEQFF; CDR3nt: TGTGCCAGTAGCGGGATCGGCAATGAGCAGTTCTTC
len: 15; abundance: NA; d_gene: NA; v_gene: TRBV18; j_gene: TRBJ2-5; CDR3aa: CASSPLSARGETQYF; CDR3nt: TGTGCCAGCTCACCGCTTTCCGCCAGGGGTGAGACCCAGTACTTC
len: 16; abundance: NA; d_gene: NA; v_gene: TRBV19; j_gene: TRBJ2-5; CDR3aa: CASSKAGPNPGETQYF; CDR3nt: TGTGCCAGTAGTAAGGCGGGTCCAAACCCGGGAGAGACCCAGTACTTC